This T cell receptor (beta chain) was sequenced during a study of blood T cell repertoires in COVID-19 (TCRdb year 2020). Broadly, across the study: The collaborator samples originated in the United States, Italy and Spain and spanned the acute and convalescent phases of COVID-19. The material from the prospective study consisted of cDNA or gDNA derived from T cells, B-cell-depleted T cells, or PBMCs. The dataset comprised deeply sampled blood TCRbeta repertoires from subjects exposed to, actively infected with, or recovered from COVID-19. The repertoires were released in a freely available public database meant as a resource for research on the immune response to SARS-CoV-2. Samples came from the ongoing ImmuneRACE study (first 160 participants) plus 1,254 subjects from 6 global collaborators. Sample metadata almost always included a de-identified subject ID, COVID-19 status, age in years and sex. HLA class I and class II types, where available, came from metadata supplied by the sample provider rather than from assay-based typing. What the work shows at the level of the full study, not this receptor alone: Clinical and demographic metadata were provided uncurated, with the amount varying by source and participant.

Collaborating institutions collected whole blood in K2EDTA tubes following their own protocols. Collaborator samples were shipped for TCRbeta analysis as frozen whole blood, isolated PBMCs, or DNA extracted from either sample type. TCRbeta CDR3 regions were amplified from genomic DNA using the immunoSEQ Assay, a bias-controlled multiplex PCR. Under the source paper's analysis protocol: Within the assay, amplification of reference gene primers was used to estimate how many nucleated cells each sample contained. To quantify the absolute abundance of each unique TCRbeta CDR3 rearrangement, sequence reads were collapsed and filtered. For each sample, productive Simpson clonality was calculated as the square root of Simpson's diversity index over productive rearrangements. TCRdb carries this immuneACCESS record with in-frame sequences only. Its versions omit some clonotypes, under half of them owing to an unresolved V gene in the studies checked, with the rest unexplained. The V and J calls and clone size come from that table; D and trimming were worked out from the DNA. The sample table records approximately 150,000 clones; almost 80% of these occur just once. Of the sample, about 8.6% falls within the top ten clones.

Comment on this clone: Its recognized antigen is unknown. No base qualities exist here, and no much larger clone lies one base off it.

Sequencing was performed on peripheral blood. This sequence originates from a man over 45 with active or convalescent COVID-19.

The DNA sequence follows: TGTGCCAGCAGCCCGAAGGGGAACACCATATATTTT. Its protein is CASSPKGNTIYF. The chain is made from TRBV6-5 and TRBJ1-3; a tentative D call is TRBD1 (5 bases match). Via the germline V gene, CDR1 is MNHEY and CDR2 SVGAGI. V and J lose 6 bases and 7 bases, and a span of 10 bases separates them. The CDR3 contains 12 residues, cysteine and phenylalanine counted. Only the CDR3 region is kept as DNA, spanning 36 bases read in frame from base 1.